This is a list of T cell receptor beta chains from one sample in a study of response to subunit inactivated influenza vaccine. TCRdb reprocessed the RT-PCR reads with MiXCR, giving one entry per CDR3 protein. Found here are about 620,000 distinct CDR3 sequences, approximately 12% of them singletons; the top ten hold 9.5% to 13%. The source was PBMCs from blood, collected on the day of vaccination. These receptor sequences come from a man between 45 and 60 years old who received an inactivated influenza vaccine. CDR3s include the opening cysteine and the closing phenylalanine or tryptophan. D genes are given only for firm matches. Not all rows give a size; the values are once, few, many and, for expanded clones, a class.

D gene	J gene	V gene	clone size	CDR3 protein	CDR3 DNA
TRBD1	TRBJ2-1	TRBV7-6	few	CASSSQGPSSYNEQFF	TGTGCCAGCAGCTCACAGGGGCCGAGCTCCTACAATGAGCAGTTCTTC
.	TRBJ2-5	TRBV2	.	CASIDTGGKTQYF	TGTGCCAGCATTGACACTGGGGGGAAGACCCAGTACTTC
.	TRBJ1-2	TRBV7-9	few	CASSPGEIYGYTF	TGTGCCAGCAGCCCAGGGGAAATCTATGGCTACACCTTC
.	TRBJ2-1	TRBV6-2/TRBV6-3	.	CASTRRGIADWDNEQFF	TGTGCCAGCACCCGGAGAGGGATAGCGGATTGGGACAATGAGCAGTTCTTC
TRBD2	TRBJ2-7	TRBV20-1	.	CSAMKRGGVYEQYF	TGCAGTGCTATGAAGCGGGGGGGCGTTTACGAGCAGTACTTC
TRBD1	TRBJ2-3	TRBV15	.	CATSRDLRWDRGLTDTQYF	TGTGCCACCAGCAGAGATCTTAGGTGGGACAGGGGCCTGACAGATACGCAGTATTTT
.	TRBJ2-2	TRBV3-1	.	CASSQVRCTGELFF	TGTGCCAGCAGCCAAGTACGGTGTACCGGGGAGCTGTTTTTT
TRBD1	TRBJ2-7	TRBV6-1	few	CASRDDRGVYEQYF	TGTGCCAGCAGAGACGACAGGGGGGTCTACGAGCAGTACTTC
.	TRBJ1-1	TRBV19	.	CASRNPGREAFF	TGTGCCAGTAGAAACCCAGGGCGCGAAGCTTTCTTT
TRBD1	TRBJ2-1	TRBV27	few	CASSGGTGSYNEQFF	TGTGCCAGCAGTGGGGGGACAGGGTCCTACAATGAGCAGTTCTTC
.	TRBJ1-1	TRBV5-1	.	CASSLELRGSGAFF	TGCGCCAGCAGCTTGGAGTTACGGGGATCCGGAGCTTTCTTT